This T cell receptor (beta chain) was found in a study of response to subunit inactivated influenza vaccine. One entry per CDR3 protein results from TCRdb running MiXCR on the RT-PCR reads. This sample carries roughly 170,000 distinct CDR3 sequences, nearly 9.5% of them seen once, and the ten largest clones take around 9.9%. The CDR3 has 15 amino acids. Germline V gene data show CDR1 as SGHTA and CDR2 as FQGNSA. With V trimmed by 3 bases and J by 5 bases, 10 bases remained unmatched. The chain carries TRBV7-2 and TRBJ2-7; TRBD2 agrees at 7 bases. This sequence originates from a middle-aged man who received an inactivated influenza vaccine. This material consisted of non-naive T cells sorted from PBMCs, taken on the day of vaccination. The CDR3 nucleotides read TGTGCCAGCAGCTTGTGGGGGGGTGAGTCTAACGAGCAGTACTTC. Translated: CASSLWGGESNEQYF.